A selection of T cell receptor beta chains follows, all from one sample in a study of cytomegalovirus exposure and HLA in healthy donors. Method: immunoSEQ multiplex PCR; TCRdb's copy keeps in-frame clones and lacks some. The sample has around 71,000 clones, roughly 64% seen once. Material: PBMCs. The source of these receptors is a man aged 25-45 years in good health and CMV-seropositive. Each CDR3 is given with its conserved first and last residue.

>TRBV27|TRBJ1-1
CASSRDSGWGTEAFF
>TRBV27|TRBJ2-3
CASGIQGYTDTQYF
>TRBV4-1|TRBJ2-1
CASSRFPRDYPLTARNEQFF
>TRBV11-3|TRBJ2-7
CASSPSPYEQYF
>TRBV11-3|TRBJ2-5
CASSLFGTSGQETQYF
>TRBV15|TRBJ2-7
CATSSNRDNREQYF
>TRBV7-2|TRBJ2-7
CASSPVESYEQYF
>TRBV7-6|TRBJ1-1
CASSRLGGNTEAFF
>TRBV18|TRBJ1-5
CASSSGGVGQPQHF
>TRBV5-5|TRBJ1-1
CASSLGQGMYTEAFF
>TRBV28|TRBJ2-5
CASSLREGGYQETQYF
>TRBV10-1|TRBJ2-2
CASSVSAGGNTGELFF
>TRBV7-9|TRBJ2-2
CASSLERNTGELFF
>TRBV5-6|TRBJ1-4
CASGMGGTANEKLFF
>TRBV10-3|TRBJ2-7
CAISESGGRVNEQYF
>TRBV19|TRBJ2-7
CASSGLDGRSYEQYF
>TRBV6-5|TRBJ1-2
CATTSNYGYTF
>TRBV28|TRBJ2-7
CASSLQGAYEQYF
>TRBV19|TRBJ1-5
CASSRTGSGQPQHF
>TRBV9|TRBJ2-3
CASSVGGFSTDTQYF
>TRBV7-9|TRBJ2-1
CASSFISGDFYNEQFF
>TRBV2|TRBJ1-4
CASSAGGGLEKLFF
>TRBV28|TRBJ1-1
CASSFWGRRNTEAFF
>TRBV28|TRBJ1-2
CASSLQGGGYGYTF
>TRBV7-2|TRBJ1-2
CASSSQSGMGDRYTF
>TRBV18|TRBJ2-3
CASSPLAGSTDTQYF
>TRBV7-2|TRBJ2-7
CASSPGGGGYYEQYF
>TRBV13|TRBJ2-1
CASSFSGSRSYNEQFF
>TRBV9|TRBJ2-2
CASSDQRGSSNTGELFF
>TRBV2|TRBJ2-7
CASSGYEQYF
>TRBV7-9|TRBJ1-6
CPSQSYNSPLHF
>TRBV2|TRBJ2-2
CASSTGSPGELFF
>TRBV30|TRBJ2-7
CAWSVRGNEQYF